The 6 T cell receptor beta chains below all came from one sample that was sequenced in a study of beta chain features in type 1 diabetes. General study results and limits: All four CD4+ subsets from Type 1 diabetes patients carried moderately but significantly shorter TCRB CDR3s.

No antigens are known for them. The isolated RNA, all of it, was reverse transcribed, so expressed TCRB transcripts were what got sequenced. The assay was immunoSEQ multiplex PCR, and TCRdb's table has in-frame clones only and misses some. Counted here are over 600,000 clones, around 12% occurring once; the ten biggest clones make up around 0.12%. The sample was naive CD4+ T cells from blood. The receptors originated from a man younger than 45 with type 1 diabetes.

This clone was seen only a few times. V gene TRBV18 combines with J gene TRBJ2-3, with 10 bases fitting TRBD2. Germline V CDR1 and CDR2: KGHSH, LQKENI. Trimming removed 2 bases from V and 3 bases from J; junction bases left unmatched: 8. The CDR3 runs to 17 residues. CDR3: CASSPSGGAGSTDTQYF. DNA for the CDR3: TGTGCCAGCTCACCAAGCGGGGGGGCCGGGAGTACAGATACGCAGTATTTT.

The table lists this clone with a few counts. The chain links TRBV29-1 to TRBJ2-7, with D perhaps given as TRBD1 or TRBD2 (5 bases each). V dropped 6 bases and J dropped 2 bases, with 11 bases sitting between them. The CDR3 spans 12 residues. CDR1 and CDR2 from the germline V gene are SQVTM and ANQGSEA. The CDR3 sequence is CSVWDVAYEQYF. Here the CDR3 DNA reads TGCAGCGTCTGGGACGTAGCCTACGAGCAGTACTTC.

The CDR3 region has the DNA TGTGCCAGCAGCGCGAGCGACATTAAACGGGAGACCCAGTACTTC. This gives the protein CASSASDIKRETQYF. The chain joins TRBV9 to TRBJ2-5; D is undetermined. The CDR3 loop spans 15 amino acids. Germline V lookup: CDR1 SGDLS, CDR2 YYNGEE. V lost 3 bases to trimming and J lost 5 bases, with 17 bases between them. Together with reference TRBV9 and TRBJ2-5, the CDR3 gives the full variable domain: DSGVTQTPKHLITATGQRVTLRCSPRSGDLSVYWYQQSLDQGLQFLIQYYNGEERAKGNILERFSAQQFPDLHSELNLSSLELGDSALYFCASSASDIKRETQYFGPGTRLLVL.

V and J are TRBV2 and TRBJ1-2; D remains ambiguous. Trimming pared 5 bases from V and 4 bases from J, leaving 5 bases between. Germline V lookup: CDR1 SNHLY, CDR2 FYNNEI. This CDR3 has 11 residues. For the CDR3, the DNA is TGTGCCAGCAGTCCCAGCTATGGCTACACCTTC. Its translation: CASSPSYGYTF.

This clone was observed a handful of times. This rearrangement joins TRBV6-1 to TRBJ2-2; D is perhaps TRBD1 (6 bases). V dropped 3 bases and J dropped 16 bases, with 12 bases sitting between them. The CDR3 sequence is 11 residues long. Germline values: CDR1 MNHNS, CDR2 SASEGT. CDR3 in DNA: TGTGCCAGCAGTGACTCCCGAGGGGGGTTTTTT. It translates to CASSDSRGGFF.

This clone was seen a few times. This sequence joins TRBV29-1 and TRBJ2-3; the match to TRBD1 covers 8 bases. Germline CDR1 SQVTM, CDR2 ANQGSEA. V lost 8 bases and J lost 2; bases outside the gene matches: 9. The CDR3 is 14 residues long. The CDR3 DNA reads TGCAGCCTCTGGACAGGGAAGTACACAGATACGCAGTATTTT. Amino acid sequence: CSLWTGKYTDTQYF.